This TCR beta chain was found in a study of shared clonotypes between healthy human individuals. General observations from the study: There were few donors, and this limited the genetic and exposure-history diversity represented.

CDR1 and CDR2 (germline): MDHEN, SYDVKM. This CDR3 spans 15 amino acids. V was shortened by 5 bases and J by 1 base, with 14 bases between the two germline ends. On this clone: The antigen remains unidentified.

The repertoire was sequenced with immunoSEQ multiplex PCR; TCRdb's copy has only in-frame clones and lacks some. The table has more than 1 million clones, around 78% seen once. The sample consisted of memory CD4+ T cells from PBMCs. Subset noted: CD45RA-negative fraction. The chain has TRBV28 and TRBJ1-1; D is possibly TRBD1 (5 bases). The sequence derives from a man younger than 30 in good health. Some clones in this sample may be carry-over from other donors' samples. CDR3 DNA sequence: TGTGCCAGCAGTGTCCAAGGGGCAGGGAACACTGAAGCTTTCTTT. Its protein is CASSVQGAGNTEAFF.